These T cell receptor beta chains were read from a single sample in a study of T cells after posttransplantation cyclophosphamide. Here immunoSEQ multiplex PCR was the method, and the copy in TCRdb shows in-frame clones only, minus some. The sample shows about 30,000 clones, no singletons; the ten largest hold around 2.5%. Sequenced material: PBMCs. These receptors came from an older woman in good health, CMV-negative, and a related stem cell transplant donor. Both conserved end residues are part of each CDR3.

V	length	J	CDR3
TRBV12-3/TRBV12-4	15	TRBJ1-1	CASSPRTGGHTEAFF
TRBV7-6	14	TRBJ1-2	CASSDTGKGAGYTF
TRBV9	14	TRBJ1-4	CASSDRDRGEKLFF
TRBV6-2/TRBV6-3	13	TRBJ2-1	CASSQAGVGEQFF
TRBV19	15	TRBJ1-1	CASSPRDRVLTEAFF
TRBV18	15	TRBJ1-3	CASSPRKNSGNTIYF
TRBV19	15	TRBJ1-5	CASSMGQTKNQPQHF
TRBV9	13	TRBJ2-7	CASSPTGEGGQYF
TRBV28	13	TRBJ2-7	CATVRPGLDEQYF
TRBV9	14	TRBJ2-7	CASSVESVSYEQYF
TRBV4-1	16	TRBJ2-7	CASSQGPGQGQFEQYF
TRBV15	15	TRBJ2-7	CATSRGGQGPGEQYF
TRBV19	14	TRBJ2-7	CASSILDRRDEQYF
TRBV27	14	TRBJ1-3	CASREGAAGNTIYF
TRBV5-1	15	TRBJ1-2	CASSPTPDRGGGYTF
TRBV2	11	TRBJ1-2	CASSYEGGYTF
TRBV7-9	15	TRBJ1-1	CASSLEGGGRTEAFF
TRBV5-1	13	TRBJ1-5	CASSLAGDKPQHF
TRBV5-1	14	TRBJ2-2	CASSLVLGGGELFF
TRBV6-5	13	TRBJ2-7	CASRRADPAEQYF
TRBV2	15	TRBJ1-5	CASSDRAGGAQPQHF
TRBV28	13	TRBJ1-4	CASREKQGEKLFF
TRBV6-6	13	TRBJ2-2	CASRPGGTGELFF
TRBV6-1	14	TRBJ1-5	CASSEYTYGQPQHF
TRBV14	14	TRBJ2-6	CASSDRAGANVLTF
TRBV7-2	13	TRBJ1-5	CASSLSLDQPQHF
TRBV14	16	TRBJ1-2	CASSQEVWGRESGYTF
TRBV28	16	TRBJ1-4	CASKKFTGLDDEKLFF
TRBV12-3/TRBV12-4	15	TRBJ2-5	CASSLGLVPGETQYF
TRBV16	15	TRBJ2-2	CASGAGVTNTGELFF
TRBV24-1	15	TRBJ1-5	CATSGTGGGNQPQHF